Described below is a single T cell receptor beta chain sequence and its context. These data are taken from a study of blood T cell repertoires in COVID-19. Study in general: Researchers got acute and convalescent COVID-19 samples from the United States, Italy and Spain.

Per the original data handling: Estimated nucleated cell counts came from reference gene primer amplification. TCRdb keeps only in-frame clones here, not all; method: immunoSEQ multiplex PCR. That table supplies the V and J calls and clone size; D and trimming were determined from the DNA. The profile shows 100,000 to 150,000 clones, around 80% of them singletons. Sequencing input: peripheral blood. The TCR originated in a man aged 60-69 years with active or convalescent COVID-19.

The CDR3 region is CASSFEANYEQYF. The CDR3, as DNA: TGTGCCAGCAGCTTCGAAGCTAACTACGAGCAGTACTTC. The V and J genes are TRBV7-2 and TRBJ2-7, with no clear D. The V end was cut by 3 bases, the J end by 3 bases, with 9 bases between. Germline CDR1 reads SGHTA; CDR2 reads FQGNSA. The CDR3 consists of 13 residues.